This note documents a single T cell receptor beta chain sequence. Its target is unknown. V lost 4 bases and J lost 2; bases outside the gene matches: 7. This CDR3 is built from 16 residues. CDR1 and CDR2 (germline): SEHNR, FQNEAQ (reference sequence). This sample was included in a study of immune evolution from preneoplasia to lung adenocarcinoma. Generated by immunoSEQ multiplex PCR, the TCRdb table keeps only in-frame clones and is missing some. This table holds 5,000 or so clones, roughly four fifths found once. Patient tissue came from resections in Japan or China, 2014–2017. H&E slides confirmed each diagnosis, reviewed by two pathologists independently. Study-wide points: Later-stage lesions seemingly showed higher T cell density and diversity than normal lung. Top clone share appeared to fall from AAH through AIS, MIA, adenocarcinoma.

Source material: FFPE adjacent normal lung tissue. The receptor was isolated from a donor at least 70 years old with lung adenocarcinoma. V is TRBV7-9 and J is TRBJ2-7, with 11 bases identical to TRBD2. The CDR3 DNA reads TGTGCCAGCAGCTACGGGACTAGCGGAGCGACCTACGAGCAGTACTTC. It specifies CASSYGTSGATYEQYF. The full variable domain, rest sourced from reference TRBV7-9 and TRBJ2-7, is DTGVSQNPRHKITKRGQNVTFRCDPISEHNRLYWYRQTLGQGPEFLTYFQNEAQLEKSRLLSDRFSAERPKGSFSTLEIQRTEQGDSAMYLCASSYGTSGATYEQYFGPGTRLTVT.